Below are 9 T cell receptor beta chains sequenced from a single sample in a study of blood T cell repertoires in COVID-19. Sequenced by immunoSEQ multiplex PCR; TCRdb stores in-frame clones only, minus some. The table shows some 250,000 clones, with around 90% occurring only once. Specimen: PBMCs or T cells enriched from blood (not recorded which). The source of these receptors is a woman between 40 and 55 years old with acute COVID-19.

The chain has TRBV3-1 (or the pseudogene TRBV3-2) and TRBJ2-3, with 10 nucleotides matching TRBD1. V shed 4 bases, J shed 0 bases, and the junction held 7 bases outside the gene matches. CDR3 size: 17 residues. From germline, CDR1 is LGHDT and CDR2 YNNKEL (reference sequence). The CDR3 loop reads CASSPLTGGTSTDTQYF. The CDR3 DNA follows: TGTGCCAGCAGCCCCCTGACAGGGGGCACTAGCACAGATACGCAGTATTTT.

CDR3 coding DNA: TGTGCCAGCAGCGTAGGGCTGAAGCAGGGCGCTATTAACTATGGCTACACCTTC. It translates to CASSVGLKQGAINYGYTF. The chain recombines TRBV9 with TRBJ1-2; TRBD1 might be the D (5 bases). Germline CDR1 and CDR2: SGDLS and YYNGEE. With 0 bases removed from V and 1 base from J, the gap between germline ends came to 19 bases. This CDR3 contains 18 residues.

Written as DNA, the CDR3 is TGCGCCAGCAGCCAAGTTGGGCGGGAGATATACAATGAGCAGTTCTTC. Translating it yields CASSQVGREIYNEQFF. The J gene is TRBJ2-1, the V gene TRBV4-1; the match to TRBD2 covers 7 bases. Germline V lookup: CDR1 MGHRA, CDR2 YSYEKL. The CDR3 is made up of 16 amino acids. The J segment lost 4 bases and the V segment lost 1 base, leaving 7 bases of the junction unmatched.

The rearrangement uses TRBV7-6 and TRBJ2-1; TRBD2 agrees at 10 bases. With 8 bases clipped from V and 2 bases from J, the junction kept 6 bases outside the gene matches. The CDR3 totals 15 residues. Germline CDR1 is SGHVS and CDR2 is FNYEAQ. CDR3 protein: CASGLAGDTYNEQFF. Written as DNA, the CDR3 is TGTGCCAGCGGTCTAGCGGGAGACACCTACAATGAGCAGTTCTTC.

CDR3 sequence: CASSNGQAYTEAFF. CDR3 nucleotide sequence: TGTGCCAGCAGCAACGGACAGGCCTACACTGAAGCTTTCTTT. V gene TRBV7-9 combines with J gene TRBJ1-1; 7 nucleotides line up with TRBD1. The length of the CDR3 is 14 residues. Germline-derived CDR1 and CDR2 are SEHNR and FQNEAQ (reference sequence). V lost 5 bases and J lost 3; bases outside the gene matches: 6.

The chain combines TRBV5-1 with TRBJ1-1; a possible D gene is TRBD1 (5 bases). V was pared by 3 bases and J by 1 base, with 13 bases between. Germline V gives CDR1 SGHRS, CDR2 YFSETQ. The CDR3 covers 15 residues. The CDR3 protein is CASSSDSPQNTEAFF. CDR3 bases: TGCGCCAGCAGCTCCGACAGTCCGCAGAACACTGAAGCTTTCTTT.

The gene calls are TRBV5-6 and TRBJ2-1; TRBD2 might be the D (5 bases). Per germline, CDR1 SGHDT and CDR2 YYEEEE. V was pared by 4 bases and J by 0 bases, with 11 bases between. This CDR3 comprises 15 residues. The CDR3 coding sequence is TGTGCCAGCAGCCGTGACGGGGTCTCCTACAATGAGCAGTTCTTC. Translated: CASSRDGVSYNEQFF.

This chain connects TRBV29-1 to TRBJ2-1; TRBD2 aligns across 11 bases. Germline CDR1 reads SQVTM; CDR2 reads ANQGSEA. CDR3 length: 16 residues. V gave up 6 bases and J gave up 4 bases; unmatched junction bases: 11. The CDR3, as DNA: TGCAGCGTGGGGACGGTAGCGGGAGGGGGGTACAATGAGCAGTTCTTC. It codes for CSVGTVAGGGYNEQFF.

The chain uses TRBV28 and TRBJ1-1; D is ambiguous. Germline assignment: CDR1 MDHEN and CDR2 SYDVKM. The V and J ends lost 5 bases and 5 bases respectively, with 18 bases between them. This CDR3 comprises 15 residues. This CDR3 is CASSPTGIQTTEAFF. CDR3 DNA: TGTGCCAGCAGTCCAACCGGGATACAGACAACTGAAGCTTTCTTT.